The T cell receptor beta chain under discussion was sequenced for a study of graft-versus-host responses after intestinal transplantation. Regarding the study as a whole: Recipient marrow harbored GvH clones, some of which surfaced first in ileum or blood.

CDR3 length: 13 amino acids. The germline gives CDR1 SGHDN, CDR2 FVKESK. Trimming stripped 3 bases from V and 2 bases from J, with 6 bases between. With respect to this clone: Antigen: not known.

Data came from immunoSEQ multiplex PCR; TCRdb stores just in-frame clones and leaves some out. The sample has about 86,000 clones; about 88% are singletons. The TCR originated in a human donor who was the organ donor for an intestinal transplant. The rearrangement joins TRBV14 to TRBJ2-3; maybe TRBD2 (5 bases). Sequences were derived from unstimulated CD4+ T cells sorted from spleen or lymph node cells, sampled before transplant. In DNA, the CDR3 is TGTGCCAGCAGCCAGCGGGCCACAGATACGCAGTATTTT. Its translation is CASSQRATDTQYF. The whole variable domain, remainder taken from reference TRBV14 and TRBJ2-3, is EAGVTQFPSHSVIEKGQTVTLRCDPISGHDNLYWYRRVMGKEIKFLLHFVKESKQDESGMPNNRFLAERTGGTYSTLKVQPAELEDSGVYFCASSQRATDTQYFGPGTRLTVL.